This record covers a single T cell receptor (beta chain). The source of the sample is a study of early T cells in non-severe SARS-CoV-2 infection. The TCR library protocol attached unique molecular identifiers to the individual cDNA molecules. TCRdb used MiXCR to reprocess the 5' RACE reads, holding one entry per CDR3 protein. The sample gives tens of thousands of distinct CDR3 sequences, around 13% of which show up once; roughly 1.2% is in the top ten. The receptor was derived from an adult who was a healthcare worker with PCR-confirmed SARS-CoV-2 infection or an uninfected control (not recorded which). The donor label of this sample is uncertain. This material consisted of whole blood, taken at baseline.

The CDR3 DNA sequence: TGTGCCAGCGGCCAGACGGGGACCCCAGCTAACTATGGCTACACCTTC. Its translation: CASGQTGTPANYGYTF. V gene TRBV6-2 or TRBV6-3 combines with J gene TRBJ1-2; D perhaps matches TRBD1 (5 bases). This CDR3 is 16 amino acids long. Germline V gene sequence: CDR1 MNHEY, CDR2 SVGEGT. V was pared by 8 bases and J by 0 bases, with 19 bases between.